One and the same sample provided the 26 T cell receptor beta chains below, sequenced in a study of OX40 agonist ivuxolimab in advanced cancers. The assay was immunoSEQ multiplex PCR, and TCRdb's table has in-frame clones only and misses some. The sample yields tens of thousands of clones, about 91% seen once. The sample here was CD4+ or CD8+ T cells sorted from blood, taken in a trial of the OX40 agonist ivuxolimab. These TCRs come from an adult with an advanced solid tumor such as melanoma, head and neck, liver or kidney cancer.

V and J are TRBV6-6 and TRBJ1-2; D is undetermined. Germline-derived CDR1 and CDR2 are MNHNY and SVGAGI (reference sequence). The V and J ends lost 2 bases and 0 bases respectively, with 7 bases between them. The CDR3 spans 14 residues. CDR3: CASSYGLANYGYTF. The CDR3 DNA sequence: TGTGCCAGCAGTTACGGGTTAGCTAACTATGGCTACACCTTC.

Points on this clone: Other nucleotide sequences in the sample specify the same CDR3. The chain uses TRBV6-5 and TRBJ1-5; D call uncertain. Germline CDR1 and CDR2: MNHEY and SVGAGI. The V and J ends lost 0 bases and 1 base respectively, with 7 bases between them. The CDR3 runs 15 residues. The CDR3 sequence: CASSYSGRSNQPQHF. Written as DNA, the CDR3 is TGTGCCAGCAGTTACTCAGGCAGGAGCAATCAGCCCCAGCATTTT.

The genes are TRBV28 and TRBJ1-2; D unclear. Germline CDR1 reads MDHEN; CDR2 reads SYDVKM. The CDR3 spans 14 residues. Trimming stripped 7 bases from V and 1 base from J, with 13 bases between. The CDR3: CASIHKASNYGYTF. DNA of the CDR3: TGTGCCAGCATTCATAAAGCCAGTAACTATGGCTACACCTTC.

The V and J genes are TRBV2 and TRBJ1-5; TRBD1 matches 7 bases. CDR3 length equals 15 residues. J gave up 0 bases and V 6 bases, and 5 bases lay outside the gene matches. Germline values: CDR1 SNHLY, CDR2 FYNNEI. CDR3 in DNA: TGTGCCAGCAGAGGGACAGTCAATAGCAATCAGCCCCAGCATTTT. Amino acids: CASRGTVNSNQPQHF.

V and J are TRBV19 and TRBJ1-1, with no clear D. The V end lost 0 bases, the J end lost 1 base, and 9 bases lay between the germline ends. The germline V gene has CDR1 LNHDA and CDR2 SQIVND (reference sequence). The CDR3 sequence is 15 residues long. The CDR3 spells CASSIEAGPNTEAFF. The DNA for the CDR3 is TGTGCCAGTAGTATAGAGGCAGGACCGAACACTGAAGCTTTCTTT.

The chain has TRBV5-6 and TRBJ2-6, with D hard to call. Germline CDR1 reads SGHDT; CDR2 reads YYEEEE. CDR3 size: 12 residues. Trimming left V 6 bases short and J 4 bases short, with 5 bases between. CDR3 loop: CASMGGANVLTF. CDR3 bases: TGTGCCAGCATGGGGGGGGCCAACGTCCTGACTTTC.

The chain uses TRBV19 and TRBJ2-3, with 8 bases identical to TRBD2. Germline CDR1 and CDR2: LNHDA and SQIVND (reference sequence). The J segment lost 1 base and the V segment lost 3 bases, leaving 3 bases of the junction unmatched. This CDR3 region has 15 residues. The CDR3 loop is CASSIRRGGTDTQYF. The DNA of the CDR3 is TGTGCCAGTAGTATTAGGCGGGGGGGCACAGATACGCAGTATTTT.

This chain connects TRBV5-8 to TRBJ2-7, with 8 bases that match TRBD1. J lost 6 bases, V lost 0 bases, and 5 bases had no gene match. The CDR3 contains 14 residues. Germline V gives CDR1 SGHTS, CDR2 YDEGEE. CDR3 coding DNA: TGTGCCAGCAGCTTGGAGGCAGGGGGCAGCGAGCAGTACTTC. Protein sequence: CASSLEAGGSEQYF.

The rearrangement links TRBV5-1 to TRBJ1-5; D uncertain. Per germline, CDR1 SGHRS and CDR2 YFSETQ. V gave up 2 bases and J gave up 1 base, with 7 bases separating them. The CDR3 contains 14 residues. The CDR3 reads CASSFGESNQPQHF. CDR3 nucleotides: TGCGCCAGCAGCTTTGGAGAAAGCAATCAGCCCCAGCATTTT.

The rearrangement joins TRBV28 to TRBJ2-7; D not resolved. CDR1 is MDHEN and CDR2 is SYDVKM in the germline V gene. The CDR3 spans 13 residues. V was trimmed by 8 bases and J by 5 bases, leaving 16 bases between them. The CDR3 is CASHQDEGHEQYF. The CDR3 nucleotides read TGTGCCAGCCACCAGGACGAAGGTCACGAGCAGTACTTC.

J is TRBJ2-3 and V is TRBV4-2, with TRBD2 identical over 8 bases. The germline V gene has CDR1 LGHNA and CDR2 YNFKEQ. The V segment lost 0 bases and the J segment 5 bases; nucleotides outside the gene matches: 7. The CDR3 is 16 amino acids. The CDR3 loop reads CASSQEAGGQVDTQYF. CDR3 DNA: TGTGCCAGCAGCCAAGAGGCGGGGGGCCAAGTAGATACGCAGTATTTT.

This chain links TRBV28 with TRBJ1-5, with D unresolved. Germline V gene lookup returns CDR1 MDHEN and CDR2 SYDVKM. Trimming removed 3 bases from V and 2 bases from J, with 17 bases in between. The CDR3 extends over 17 amino acids. The CDR3 here is CASSFGGSRFRNQPQHF. The CDR3 coding sequence is TGTGCCAGCAGTTTCGGCGGGAGTAGGTTTCGCAATCAGCCCCAGCATTTT.

The CDR3 sequence is CAWSLQQVQPQHF. CDR3 DNA sequence: TGTGCCTGGAGCCTACAGCAGGTTCAGCCCCAGCATTTT. The J gene is TRBJ1-5, the V gene TRBV30; D is ambiguous. Germline lookup yields CDR1 GTSNPN and CDR2 SVGIG (reference sequence). The CDR3 contains 13 residues. V lost 3 bases and J 6 bases, leaving 12 bases between the germline ends.

V gene TRBV5-1 combines with J gene TRBJ2-7; D is possibly TRBD1 or TRBD2 (6 bases each). The CDR3 spans 14 residues. Germline lookup yields CDR1 SGHRS and CDR2 YFSETQ. The V gene lost 0 bases and the J gene lost 6 bases, with 13 bases spanning the gap. The CDR3 loop is CASSLAGGGSEQYF. The CDR3 DNA reads as TGCGCCAGCAGCTTGGCCGGAGGGGGGAGCGAGCAGTACTTC.

The DNA of the CDR3 is TGTGCCAGCAGTTTAATAGCGGGATCCCTCAATGAGCAGTTCTTC. This gives the protein CASSLIAGSLNEQFF. The chain joins TRBV27 to TRBJ2-1; TRBD2 matches at 8 bases. Trimming cost V 2 bases and J 6 bases; bases outside gene matches: 6. Germline assignment: CDR1 MNHEY and CDR2 SMNVEV (reference sequence). This CDR3 comprises 15 residues.

The V call is TRBV2, the J call TRBJ2-3; D is unresolved. Trimming took 7 bases from V and 4 from J, leaving 12 bases between them. Germline values: CDR1 SNHLY, CDR2 FYNNEI. The CDR3 spans 13 residues. The CDR3 here is CASKRLSADTQYF. The CDR3, as DNA: TGTGCCAGCAAGAGGCTATCGGCAGATACGCAGTATTTT.

The chain employs TRBV9 and TRBJ1-1, with a weak D call TRBD1 (6 bases). This CDR3 is built from 15 residues. Per the germline V gene, CDR1 is SGDLS and CDR2 is YYNGEE. V shed 4 bases and J shed 2 bases, with 15 bases lying between them. In DNA form, the CDR3 reads TGTGCCAGCAGCTCAACCACAGGGAGTAACACTGAAGCTTTCTTT. Encoded protein: CASSSTTGSNTEAFF. Based on the CDR3 plus reference TRBV9 and TRBJ1-1, the full variable domain is DSGVTQTPKHLITATGQRVTLRCSPRSGDLSVYWYQQSLDQGLQFLIQYYNGEERAKGNILERFSAQQFPDLHSELNLSSLELGDSALYFCASSSTTGSNTEAFFGQGTRLTVV.

This chain joins TRBV15 and TRBJ1-5; TRBD1 matches at 9 bases. Per the germline V gene, CDR1 is LNHNV and CDR2 is YYDKDF (reference sequence). V was clipped by 2 bases and J by 6 bases; unmatched bases: 5. The length of the CDR3 is 15 residues. The CDR3: CATSRPGTGSQPQHF. The CDR3 coding sequence is TGTGCCACCAGCAGACCCGGGACAGGGAGTCAGCCCCAGCATTTT.

As regards this clone: The junction differs from germline at one of its ends, possibly a read error. The rearrangement links TRBV11-3 to TRBJ2-7; 8 bases match TRBD1. Germline loops: CDR1 SGHNT, CDR2 YENEEA. The CDR3 runs 12 residues. The CDR3 is CASSLDPRDRSF. DNA of the CDR3: TGTGCCAGCAGCTTAGATCCGAGGGACAGGTCCTTC.

The chain has TRBV4-1 and TRBJ1-2; D not resolved. The CDR3 loop spans 14 amino acids. CDR1 is MGHRA and CDR2 is YSYEKL in the germline V gene. V lost 1 base, J lost 4 bases, and 10 bases lay in between. CDR3 sequence (DNA): TGCGCCAGCAGCCAAGGGTCGATGGTCTATGGCTACACCTTC. The encoded protein is CASSQGSMVYGYTF.

This chain links TRBV6-6 with TRBJ2-3; unclear D gene. Trimming took off 2 bases at V and 5 bases at J, with 8 bases between the two ends. CDR1 is MNHNY and CDR2 is SVGAGI in the germline V gene (reference sequence). CDR3 length: 13 amino acids. CDR3 amino acids: CASSYLLEDTQYF. The CDR3 bases are TGTGCCAGCAGTTACCTCCTGGAAGATACGCAGTATTTT.

Notes on this clone: The germline gene is not matched at one end of the junction; a read error may be the cause. The chain links TRBV2 to TRBJ2-4, with a weak D call TRBD2 (5 bases). This CDR3 comprises 12 residues. Germline loops: CDR1 SNHLY, CDR2 FYNNEI. Written as DNA, the CDR3 is TGTGCCAGCAGTGAAGCGCAAGCCTCCGGGGACTTC. This translates into CASSEAQASGDF. Drawing the rest from reference TRBV2 and TRBJ2-4, the complete variable domain is EPEVTQTPSHQVTQMGQEVILRCVPISNHLYFYWYRQILGQKVEFLVSFYNNEISEKSEIFDDQFSVERPDGSNFTLKIRSTKLEDSAMYFCASSEAQASGDFGAGTRLSVL.

This chain joins TRBV11-3 and TRBJ2-5; 8 bases are shared with TRBD1. With V trimmed by 5 bases and J by 1 base, 6 bases remained unmatched. The CDR3 runs 15 residues. Per germline, CDR1 SGHNT and CDR2 YENEEA. The CDR3, as DNA: TGTGCCAGCAGCCGGGACAGGAATGTCCAAGAGACCCAGTACTTC. This encodes CASSRDRNVQETQYF. Combining the CDR3 with reference TRBV11-3 and TRBJ2-5 gives the whole variable domain EAGVVQSPRYKIIEKKQPVAFWCNPISGHNTLYWYLQNLGQGPELLIRYENEEAVDDSQLPKDRFSAERLKGVDSTLKIQPAELGDSAVYLCASSRDRNVQETQYFGPGTRLLVL.

The genes are TRBV5-1 and TRBJ1-5, with 7 bases that match TRBD1. The CDR3 is made up of 15 amino acids. In germline, CDR1 is SGHRS, CDR2 YFSETQ. J lost 5 bases, V lost 4 bases, and 9 bases had no gene match. The CDR3 DNA is TGCGCCAGCAGCCCCGAGGGGGCAGCCTATCAGCCCCAGCATTTT. The encoded protein is CASSPEGAAYQPQHF. Based on the CDR3 plus reference TRBV5-1 and TRBJ1-5, the full variable domain is KAGVTQTPRYLIKTRGQQVTLSCSPISGHRSVSWYQQTPGQGLQFLFEYFSETQRNKGNFPGRFSGRQFSNSRSEMNVSTLELGDSALYLCASSPEGAAYQPQHFGDGTRLSIL.

The rearrangement links TRBV29-1 to TRBJ1-2, with 11 positions matching TRBD1. Germline lookup yields CDR1 SQVTM and CDR2 ANQGSEA. Trimming removed 7 bases from V and 4 bases from J; junction bases left unmatched: 5. The CDR3 is 13 residues long. As DNA, the CDR3 is TGCAGCGCCGCGGACAGGGGGCTCTATGGCTACACCTTC. It codes for CSAADRGLYGYTF. The full variable domain, its missing parts supplied by reference TRBV29-1 and TRBJ1-2, is SAVISQKPSRDICQRGTSLTIQCQVDSQVTMMFWYRQQPGQSLTLIATANQGSEATYESGFVIDKFPISRPNLTFSTLTVSNMSPEDSSIYLCSAADRGLYGYTFGSGTRLTVV.

The V gene is TRBV5-1, the J gene TRBJ2-7, with D uncertain. The V end was cut by 1 base, the J end by 4 bases, with 6 bases between. Looked up from germline, CDR1 is SGHRS and CDR2 is YFSETQ. The CDR3 has 12 residues. CDR3 DNA sequence: TGCGCCAGCAGCTTGCCCGCTTACGAGCAGTACTTC. This sequence encodes CASSLPAYEQYF.